The TCR beta chain described here comes from a study of blood T cell repertoires in COVID-19. Measured with immunoSEQ multiplex PCR; TCRdb has only the in-frame clones, and not every one. This table has about 130,000 clones, around 86% appearing once. Input material: peripheral blood. The clonotype was recovered from a woman aged 45-60 years who had recovered from COVID-19.

This chain's CDR3 is CASSPTGDNSPLHF. In DNA form, the CDR3 reads TGCGCCAGCAGCCCGACAGGGGATAATTCACCCCTCCACTTT. The rearrangement joins TRBV5-1 to TRBJ1-6, with 8 bases aligning to TRBD1. The germline CDR1 and CDR2 sequences are SGHRS and YFSETQ. This CDR3 has 14 amino acids. J lost 5 bases, V lost 4 bases, and 2 bases had no gene match.